The 20 T cell receptor beta chains presented below share a single source sample, sequenced in a study of CD8 T cells in Susac syndrome. Random hexamers were used to reverse transcribe an amount of roughly 0.45 to 1 ug RNA. TCRdb re-called the immunoSEQ multiplex PCR reads through MiXCR, storing one row per CDR3 protein. Counted here are 150,000 to 200,000 distinct CDR3 sequences, around 94% occurring once; the ten biggest clones make up almost 0.095%. The sample was CD4+ T cells from PBMCs. These receptors all come from a human donor with multiple sclerosis.

The chain uses TRBV7-9 and TRBJ1-2; D ambiguous. Germline lookup yields CDR1 SEHNR and CDR2 FQNEAQ (reference sequence). V shed 5 bases and J shed 9 bases, with 10 bases lying between them. This CDR3 has 11 amino acids. CDR3 region: CASSLGNSYTF. In DNA form, the CDR3 reads TGTGCCAGCAGCCTAGGAAACAGCTACACCTTC. The variable domain in full, with the rest retrieved from reference TRBV7-9 and TRBJ1-2, is DTGVSQNPRHKITKRGQNVTFRCDPISEHNRLYWYRQTLGQGPEFLTYFQNEAQLEKSRLLSDRFSAERPKGSFSTLEIQRTEQGDSAMYLCASSLGNSYTFGSGTRLTVV.

CDR3: CAITEGTGNTIYF. The CDR3 DNA reads TGTGCCATCACTGAAGGGACTGGAAACACCATATATTTT. The gene calls are TRBV10-3 and TRBJ1-3; D gene unclear. The CDR3 totals 13 residues. V was shortened by 7 bases and J by 2 bases, with 9 bases between the two germline ends. Germline lookup yields CDR1 ENHRY and CDR2 SYGVKD.

The chain is built from TRBV19 and TRBJ2-4, with 12 positions matching TRBD2. Germline assignment: CDR1 LNHDA and CDR2 SQIVND (reference sequence). This CDR3 comprises 18 residues. V trimming: 6 bases; J trimming: 2 bases; junction bases outside the gene matches: 11. CDR3 region: CASRPPSGRALTKNIQYF. DNA for the CDR3: TGTGCCAGTAGGCCGCCTAGCGGGAGGGCCCTAACCAAAAACATTCAGTACTTC. Combining the CDR3 with reference TRBV19 and TRBJ2-4 gives the whole variable domain DGGITQSPKYLFRKEGQNVTLSCEQNLNHDAMYWYRQDPGQGLRLIYYSQIVNDFQKGDIAEGYSVSREKKESFPLTVTSAQKNPTAFYLCASRPPSGRALTKNIQYFGAGTRLSVL.

This rearrangement joins TRBV20-1 to TRBJ1-2; D uncertain. This CDR3 contains 11 residues. Trimming left V 1 base short and J 8 bases short, with 8 bases between. Germline CDR1 is DFQATT and CDR2 is SNEGSKA (reference sequence). The CDR3 loop is CSARGLGGYTF. CDR3 coding DNA: TGCAGTGCTAGAGGTTTGGGGGGCTACACCTTC.

The chain uses TRBV20-1 and TRBJ2-3; TRBD2 matches at 14 bases. The CDR3 spans 14 residues. CDR1 DFQATT and CDR2 SNEGSKA come from the germline V gene (reference sequence). The V and J ends lost 6 bases and 4 bases, in that order; junction bases with no gene match: 3. CDR3 in DNA: TGCAGTGCCAGACTAGCGGGAGGGCCAGATACGCAGTATTTT. Encoded protein: CSARLAGGPDTQYF.

The chain couples TRBV19 to TRBJ2-7; possible D gene TRBD2, 5 bases. Trimming pared 1 base from V and 0 bases from J, leaving 10 bases between. The CDR3 runs to 15 residues. CDR1 and CDR2 (germline): LNHDA, SQIVND (reference sequence). CDR3 amino acids: CASSIGGGSSYEQYF. CDR3 sequence (DNA): TGTGCCAGTAGTATAGGCGGCGGGTCCTCCTACGAGCAGTACTTC. The full variable domain, rest sourced from reference TRBV19 and TRBJ2-7, is DGGITQSPKYLFRKEGQNVTLSCEQNLNHDAMYWYRQDPGQGLRLIYYSQIVNDFQKGDIAEGYSVSREKKESFPLTVTSAQKNPTAFYLCASSIGGGSSYEQYFGPGTRLTVT.

This chain connects TRBV5-4 to TRBJ2-1, with 9 bases lining up with TRBD1. Germline values: CDR1 SGHNT, CDR2 YYREEE (reference sequence). J lost 6 bases, V lost 0 bases, and 7 bases had no gene match. The CDR3 has 16 amino acids. CDR3 residues: CASSLEGTGYRNEQFF. CDR3 bases: TGTGCCAGCAGCTTGGAGGGGACAGGGTATCGCAATGAGCAGTTCTTC.

This chain connects TRBV7-2 to TRBJ2-5; 9 nucleotides agree with TRBD2. V was pared by 5 bases and J by 1 base, with 5 bases of the junction left unmatched. Germline V gene sequence: CDR1 SGHTA, CDR2 FQGNSA. This CDR3 has 15 amino acids. The CDR3, as DNA: TGTGCCAGCAGCCCTAGCGGGATGAGCCAAGAGACCCAGTACTTC. Translation: CASSPSGMSQETQYF.

In nucleotides, the CDR3 is TGTGCCAGCAGCCCACTCTCCCTCAGGGGCACTGAAGCTTTCTTT. Its translation: CASSPLSLRGTEAFF. The rearrangement uses TRBV11-2 and TRBJ1-1; possibly TRBD1 for D (6 bases). Germline V gene sequence: CDR1 SGHAT, CDR2 FQNNGV. The ends were cut back, 5 bases at V and 4 bases at J, with 17 bases in the middle. The CDR3 consists of 15 residues.

J is TRBJ2-6 and V is TRBV7-9; no clear D gene. Germline V lookup: CDR1 SEHNR, CDR2 FQNEAQ (reference sequence). The CDR3 length is 16 residues. Trimming removed 2 bases at V and 2 bases at J, with 10 bases between. CDR3 region: CASSLLKGAGANVLTF. DNA for the CDR3: TGTGCCAGCAGCTTACTGAAGGGCGCTGGGGCCAACGTCCTGACTTTC.

The chain combines TRBV3-1 with TRBJ2-7; TRBD2 agrees at 7 bases. The J segment lost 7 bases and the V segment lost 10 bases, leaving 13 bases of the junction unmatched. There are 13 residues in the CDR3. Germline CDR1 and CDR2: LGHDT and YNNKEL (reference sequence). CDR3 sequence reads: CATGRDEREEQYF. The CDR3 DNA sequence: TGTGCCACCGGAAGGGATGAGCGGGAAGAGCAGTACTTC.

V gene TRBV3-1 combines with J gene TRBJ2-3; D unclear. The CDR3 runs to 15 residues. Germline values: CDR1 LGHDT, CDR2 YNNKEL (reference sequence). Trimming removed 2 bases at V and 1 base at J, with 10 bases between. DNA for the CDR3: TGTGCCAGCAGCCAAAGAAATGGGGGCACAGATACGCAGTATTTT. Protein: CASSQRNGGTDTQYF.

The chain carries TRBV27 and TRBJ2-5, with 7 bases that match TRBD2. There are 15 residues in the CDR3. V dropped 7 bases and J dropped 2; count of bases not matched to a gene: 10. CDR1 is MNHEY, CDR2 SMNVEV, per germline (reference sequence). DNA of the CDR3: TGTGCCAGCACCGAAAGGGGCGGGGGACAAGAGACCCAGTACTTC. It yields the protein CASTERGGGQETQYF.

The chain combines TRBV20-1 with TRBJ2-3; 8 bases align to TRBD2. This CDR3 is built from 14 residues. From germline, CDR1 is DFQATT and CDR2 SNEGSKA (reference sequence). J gave up 5 bases and V 6 bases, and 10 bases lay outside the gene matches. CDR3 protein: CSAIPAGVEDTQYF. In DNA, the CDR3 is TGCAGTGCAATCCCAGCGGGAGTGGAAGATACGCAGTATTTT.

The chain has TRBV24-1 and TRBJ1-2, with D uncertain. V lost 4 bases to trimming and J lost 9 bases, with 14 bases between them. This CDR3 spans 13 amino acids. Germline V gives CDR1 KGHDR, CDR2 SFDVKD. The CDR3 spells CATSDVVRGRYTF. In DNA form, the CDR3 reads TGTGCCACCAGTGACGTCGTTAGAGGGCGCTACACCTTC.

The chain is built from TRBV10-2 and TRBJ1-2; D not resolved. V was clipped by 3 bases and J by 3 bases, with 5 bases between them. CDR1 WSHSY and CDR2 SAAADI come from the germline V gene. The CDR3 consists of 12 residues. CDR3 sequence reads: CASSEQHYGYTF. Written as DNA, the CDR3 is TGCGCCAGCAGTGAACAGCACTATGGCTACACCTTC.

The chain links TRBV5-1 to TRBJ1-1; 7 bases agree with TRBD1. This CDR3 contains 14 residues. CDR1 SGHRS and CDR2 YFSETQ come from the germline V gene. V lost 4 bases to trimming and J lost 4 bases; unmatched junction nucleotides: 7. This chain's CDR3 is CASSTQGGATEAFF. DNA for the CDR3: TGCGCCAGCAGCACCCAGGGGGGGGCCACTGAAGCTTTCTTT.

The chain carries TRBV5-1 and TRBJ2-5; D is possibly TRBD2 (5 bases). The V gene lost 1 base and the J gene lost 2 bases, with 9 bases spanning the gap. In germline, CDR1 is SGHRS, CDR2 YFSETQ. This CDR3 has 14 residues. In DNA form, the CDR3 reads TGCGCCAGCAGCTTGTTGGGCGGGCAAGAGACCCAGTACTTC. Residues: CASSLLGGQETQYF. Combining the CDR3 with reference TRBV5-1 and TRBJ2-5 gives the whole variable domain KAGVTQTPRYLIKTRGQQVTLSCSPISGHRSVSWYQQTPGQGLQFLFEYFSETQRNKGNFPGRFSGRQFSNSRSEMNVSTLELGDSALYLCASSLLGGQETQYFGPGTRLLVL.

The gene calls are TRBV6-1 and TRBJ2-5, with 10 bases fitting TRBD1. Per the germline V gene, CDR1 is MNHNS and CDR2 is SASEGT. The CDR3 contains 14 residues. Trimming cost V 4 bases and J 2 bases; bases outside gene matches: 1. CDR3 protein: CASSGTGGQETQYF. In DNA, the CDR3 is TGTGCCAGCAGTGGGACAGGGGGACAAGAGACCCAGTACTTC.

The J gene is TRBJ1-2, the V gene TRBV3-1; tentatively, D is TRBD1 (5 bases). The CDR3 has 15 amino acids. CDR1 and CDR2 from the germline V gene are LGHDT and YNNKEL (reference sequence). V was pared by 0 bases and J by 3 bases, with 11 bases between. The CDR3 DNA is TGTGCCAGCAGCCAAGATCTTCGGGGCTACTATGGCTACACCTTC. Protein sequence: CASSQDLRGYYGYTF.